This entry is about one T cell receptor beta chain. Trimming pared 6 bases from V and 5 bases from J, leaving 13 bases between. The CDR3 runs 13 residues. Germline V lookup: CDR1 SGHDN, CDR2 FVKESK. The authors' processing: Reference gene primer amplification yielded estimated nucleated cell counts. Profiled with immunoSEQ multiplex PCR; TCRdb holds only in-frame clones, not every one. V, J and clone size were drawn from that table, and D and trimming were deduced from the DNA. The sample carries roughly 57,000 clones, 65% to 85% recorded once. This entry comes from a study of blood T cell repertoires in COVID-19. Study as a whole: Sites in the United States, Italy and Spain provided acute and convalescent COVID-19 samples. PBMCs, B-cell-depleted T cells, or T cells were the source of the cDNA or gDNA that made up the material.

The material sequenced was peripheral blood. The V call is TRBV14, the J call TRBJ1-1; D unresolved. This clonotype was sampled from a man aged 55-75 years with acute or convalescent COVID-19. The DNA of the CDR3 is TGTGCCAGCAGTCAACTCATCGGGACTGAAGCTTTCTTT. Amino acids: CASSQLIGTEAFF.